The T cell receptor (beta chain) under discussion was sequenced for a study of blood T cell repertoires in COVID-19. Study-level information: Sites across the United States, Italy and Spain contributed samples from acute and convalescent COVID-19. PBMCs, B-cell-depleted T cells, or T cells provided the cDNA or gDNA that made up the material.

In germline, CDR1 is KGHSH, CDR2 LQKENI. Deletions cut 3 bases from V and 0 bases from J, with 6 bases between. CDR3 size: 14 residues. The study recruited people aged roughly 18 to 100 years across approximately 25 US areas. This clone was counted only a few times. The sample has other DNA sequences that encode this CDR3 too. Per the original methods: Reference gene primer amplification yielded estimated nucleated cell counts. Profiling relied on immunoSEQ multiplex PCR, and the TCRdb table lists in-frame clones only, not all of them. The DNA was the basis for D and trimming; V, J and clone size are from that table. Of approximately 310,000 clones detected, about 85% appear once; the ten largest clones hold approximately 1.9%.

The sample comprised PBMCs or T cells enriched from blood (not recorded which). This TCR was sampled from a woman between 25 and 40 years old who had been exposed to COVID-19. The chain uses TRBV18 and TRBJ1-3; D gene uncertain. This chain's CDR3 is CASSPASSGNTIYF. The CDR3 DNA follows: TGTGCCAGCTCACCGGCCAGCTCTGGAAACACCATATATTTT.